This T cell receptor beta chain was captured in a study of monozygotic twins with inflammatory bowel disease. From the 5' RACE reads, TCRdb lists one entry per CDR3 protein and no DNA. The table for this sample gives around 210,000 distinct CDR3 sequences. CDR1 is SGHTA and CDR2 is FQGTGA in the germline V gene. This CDR3 contains 14 residues. The clonotype comes from a human donor with ulcerative colitis or Crohn's disease, or a healthy co-twin of an affected twin (not recorded which). The rearrangement joins TRBV7-3 to TRBJ2-3. Sequencing was performed on blood. CDR3: CASSLDSSTDTQYF. Looking up the rest from reference TRBV7-3 and TRBJ2-3 gives the full variable domain: GAGVSQTPSNKVTEKGKYVELRCDPISGHTALYWYRQSLGQGPEFLIYFQGTGAADDSGLPNDRFFAVRPEGSVSTLKIQRTERGDSAVYLCASSLDSSTDTQYFGPGTRLTVL.